The subject of this entry is one TCR beta chain. Its target antigen remains unknown. No much larger clone is present one base from it, and per-base qualities are unavailable. Receptors were amplified or captured by the immunoSEQ multiplex PCR assay. For the multiplex PCR, a mixture combining 60 forward primers for TCR Vbeta segments and 13 reverse primers for TCR Jbeta segments was used. The CDR3 region of rearranged TCR beta genes was amplified from genomic DNA by a multiplex PCR assay. The amplified TCR beta libraries were sequenced on the Illumina HiSeq System as 87-base-pair reads. In the original analysis: In a later analysis, roughly 80 million unique TCR beta chains were counted across the roughly 670 repertoires, and about 10 million of these chains were shared by at least two donors. Raw reads were error-corrected and collapsed into unique sequences with a nearest-neighbor algorithm that merged closely related sequences to remove PCR and sequencing errors. To assign V, D and J gene segments, CDR3 sequences were aligned to IMGT reference sequences. Each retained sequence needed at least a six-nucleotide match to both a V gene segment and a J gene segment. A rearrangement counted as productive if the CDR3 had no stop codons and remained in frame with V and J, and every other rearrangement counted as non-productive. CDR3 was defined according to IMGT convention as the region running from the second conserved V-encoded cysteine to the conserved J-encoded phenylalanine. Sequences without an unambiguous match to a single V gene segment were excluded from the earlier analysis of 587 of the donors. In an earlier analysis of several hundred of the donors, a V segment was called functional when productive rearrangements were above 56.7%, and segregating when the standard deviation between donors exceeded 5%. A statistical classification framework was developed to diagnose cytomegalovirus status using the catalog of TCR beta chain sequences. In a later analysis, TCR nucleotide sequences were compared against IMGT/GENE-DB human TR gene sequences so that V and J genes could be assigned. Using the TCRdist pipeline, a later analysis assigned CDR3 sequences along with most-parsimonious VDJ recombination scenarios. In a later analysis, each TCR beta chain was defined by its CDR3 amino acid sequence together with its V-gene family, and reads without a unique V-gene family were excluded. A later analysis removed 592 highly shared, low-generation-probability nucleotide sequences to deal with suspected cross-contamination and a sequencing artifact. A later analysis calculated a clonal expansion index for each public chain from normalized within-repertoire ranks of inferred template counts. In a later analysis, generation probabilities were computed using a VDJ recombination model fitted to out-of-frame rearrangements, and the results were checked against IGoR. Hypergeometric tests were used in a later analysis to score TCR-TCR, TCR-HLA and TCR-CMV co-occurrence, with a repertoire-size bias correction applied to the TCR pairs. To estimate false discovery rates, a later analysis permuted the HLA or CMV assignments 20 times. In a later analysis, co-occurring TCRs were grouped using DBSCAN, and TCRdist sequence similarity was added for clustering within HLA-allele-positive subsets. Repertoires with fewer than 30,000 or more than 120,000 public chains were left out of co-occurrence clustering, as were five repertoires with anomalous nucleotide sharing. Sourced from immuneACCESS, this table was stored by TCRdb with only in-frame sequences that have V and J called. A share of the clones is absent; for the studies checked, an unresolved V gene accounts for under half, and the remainder has no known explanation. Clone size and V and J calls were adopted from that table, with D and trimming inferred from the DNA. This sample comprises some 190,000 clones, about 9.4% of them detected only once. Over 1% of the sample is in the top ten clones.

These data are taken from a study of cytomegalovirus exposure and HLA in healthy donors (dated by TCRdb to 2016 to 2017). Context from the whole study: An earlier analysis of roughly 570 of the donors reported about 260 Gb of sequence data and around 110 million unique TCR beta sequences obtained from approximately 180 million T cells. The study combined high-throughput TCR immunosequencing, statistical association of individual TCRs with disease status, and machine learning to predict cytomegalovirus infection status. A later genetic analysis took genome-wide SNP genotypes for about 55% of the roughly 670 donors and used that subset as a discovery cohort. Five DR-DQ haplotypes were handled as single units for association and clustering, since linkage in the cohort was strong. Both class I and class II loci were covered by HLA typing, at four-digit resolution. The T cell repertoires of 666 subjects were profiled by immunosequencing and related to cytomegalovirus serostatus. An earlier analysis of 587 of the donors applied high-throughput TCR beta sequencing to assess whether each TCR beta V gene segment acted as functional or pseudogenic. Among several hundred genotyped donors of the cohort, an average of around 240,000 unique TCR beta nucleotide sequences was sequenced per donor, of which roughly 17% were non-productive. Of the roughly 400 genotyped donors, 81% fell in the genetic ancestry cluster associated with self-reported Caucasian donors. The study was designed to test whether signatures of past pathogen exposure could be identified by cataloging public T cell receptors. In addition to the first cohort of approximately 650 subjects, a separate validation cohort of 130 or so different subjects was used. In a later analysis, previously published TCR beta repertoires from about 670 donors were re-analyzed and high-resolution HLA genotyping was added so that TCR occurrence patterns could be studied. Alongside the repertoire data, information on donor age, sex, ethnicity and CMV serostatus was compiled. An early release covering roughly 640 HLA-typed donors comprised 250 to 350 gigabases of sequencing data and around 86 million unique TCR sequences. Every repertoire in the discovery cohort had been generated on one and the same sequencing platform. Typing coverage differed by locus: A, B, C, DRB1 and DQB1 were typed in roughly 629-630 donors, DQA1 in about 510, DPA1 in 600 to 610, and DPB1 in 450 to 490. Rather than drawing on any new phenotypic data, the later analysis identified candidate immune exposures from TCR beta sequences and the way those sequences occurred across donors.

The cohort was made up of approximately 670 healthy bone marrow donors. Cohort members were all nominally healthy when sampled, although unrecorded immune exposures were likely present. The donor was CMV seropositive and was included in the group of 250 to 300 seropositive cohort members. Every donor gave a peripheral blood sample, and the peripheral blood mononuclear cells from that sample were used for TCR beta sequencing. Genomic DNA extraction from the blood cell samples was performed with the Qiagen DNeasy Blood Extraction Kit. V is reduced by 3 bases and J by 2 bases, leaving a spacing of 13 bases between them. The CDR3 spans 16 residues, from the cysteine through the phenylalanine. Of the read, only the CDR3 DNA is kept; its 48 bases are in frame from base 1. The germline V gene (reference sequence) sets CDR1 to SEHNR and CDR2 to FQNEAQ. The study at large found these results: The classifier was reported to diagnose cytomegalovirus status with high specificity and sensitivity in both the original cohort and the validation cohort. Three of the identified cytomegalovirus-associated TCR beta chains were confirmed in vitro to be specific for cytomegalovirus antigens. In an earlier analysis of some 550 of the donors, most TCR beta V segments were observed in productive rearrangements about 90% or about 30% of the time, broadly matching IMGT annotations. A further reported finding was that TCR beta sequences accurately predicted the HLA-A and HLA-B alleles for most subjects in the first cohort. Linkage disequilibrium might explain the correlated functional status among segregating V segments, but an unknown experimental factor could not be ruled out. The authors suggested that the approach could potentially be extended to other disease states and immunological phenotypes. Because counts were too low, about 17 rarely observed V segments, including chromosome 9 orphons, were excluded from the earlier analysis of roughly 580 of the donors. The study listed 150 to 200 TCR beta chains as associated with cytomegalovirus. Because the 87-base-pair reads could not distinguish some IMGT-functional V segments, including TRBV6-2 and TRBV6-3, those segments were excluded. According to a later genetic analysis, donors in an Asian-associated ancestry cluster had fewer N-insertions in productive TCRs than the approximately 630-donor mean. A cluster of highly shared sequence variants was judged likely to be a technical artifact of the sequencing pipeline. HLA typing was unavailable for some donors at each locus, so association tests used only the typed subset. At a false discovery rate of 0.05, a later analysis linked about 16,000 TCR beta sequences to specific HLA alleles. A later analysis found that TCR association rates varied across HLA loci, with DRB1 alleles showing the most associated TCRs and HLA-C alleles the fewest. CMV serostatus was the only immune exposure information available for the cohort. In a later analysis, several top co-occurrence clusters were reported to appear linked to parvovirus B19, influenza, CMV and Epstein-Barr virus. Most CMV-associated TCR beta chains appeared to be HLA-restricted in a later analysis, and the HLA associations seemed to be driven largely by CMV exposure. When HLA alleles, especially DR and DQ, strongly co-occurred, attributing TCR associations to individual alleles was difficult. In a later analysis, HLA-associated TCR beta chains showed more clonal expansion and lower generation probabilities than non-associated chains that were equally common. In a later genetic analysis, a missense DCLRE1C variant was associated with V-gene and J-gene trimming of TCR beta chains, and the association was replicated in an independent cohort. Only TCR beta chains were sequenced in this cohort, and the absence of alpha or paired-chain data limited detectable features. While some public TCRs were present in many individuals, most TCR sequences turned up only very rarely across donors. The presence/absence analyses assumed that sequencing depth was roughly uniform across donors, and that assumption may not be true.

The TCR sequence derives from a woman aged 25-40 years in good health and CMV-seropositive. The chain was built from TRBV7-9 and TRBJ1-4; the D gene cannot be resolved reliably. The material sequenced was PBMCs. The CDR3 reads as follows: CASSLSGPVTNEKLFF. Read as DNA, the sequence is TGTGCCAGCAGCTTGTCAGGCCCGGTCACTAATGAAAAACTGTTTTTT. Full variable domain (CDR3 extended with the reference TRBV7-9 and TRBJ1-4 proteins): DTGVSQNPRHKITKRGQNVTFRCDPISEHNRLYWYRQTLGQGPEFLTYFQNEAQLEKSRLLSDRFSAERPKGSFSTLEIQRTEQGDSAMYLCASSLSGPVTNEKLFFGSGTQLSVL.